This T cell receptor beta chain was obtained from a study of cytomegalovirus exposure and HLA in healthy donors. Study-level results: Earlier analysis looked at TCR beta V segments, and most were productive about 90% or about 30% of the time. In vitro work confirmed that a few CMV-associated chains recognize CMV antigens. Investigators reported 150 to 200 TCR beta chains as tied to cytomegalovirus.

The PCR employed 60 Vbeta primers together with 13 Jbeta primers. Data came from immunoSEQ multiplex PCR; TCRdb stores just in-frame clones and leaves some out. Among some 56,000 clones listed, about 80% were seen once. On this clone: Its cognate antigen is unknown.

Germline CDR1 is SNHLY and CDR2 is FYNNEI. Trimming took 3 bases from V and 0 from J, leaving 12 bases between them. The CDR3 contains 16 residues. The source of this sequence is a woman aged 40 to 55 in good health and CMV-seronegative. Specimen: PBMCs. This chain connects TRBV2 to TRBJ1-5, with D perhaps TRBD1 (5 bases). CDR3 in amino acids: CASSDGGGYSNQPQHF. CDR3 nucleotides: TGTGCCAGCAGTGATGGGGGAGGGTATAGCAATCAGCCCCAGCATTTT.